This T cell receptor beta chain was recovered during a study of shared clonotypes between healthy human individuals. Naive CD8 cells comprised CD45RO-negative, CCR7-positively selected cells, excluding terminally differentiated effector memory CD45RA+ cells. Broader study findings: Relative to clonotypes present in all four donors, those not shared had lower generation probabilities. Sampling involved blood alone; tissue repertoires likely differ. Naive subsets usually exceeded memory subsets in estimated richness.

The V gene's germline CDR1 is MNHEY and CDR2 SMNVEV (reference sequence). The CDR3 extends over 15 amino acids. V was clipped by 5 bases and J by 1 base; unmatched bases: 2. As concerns this clone: Its specificity is not known.

Deep level was the assay's run setting. Sequenced by immunoSEQ multiplex PCR; TCRdb stores in-frame clones only, minus some. The table has hundreds of thousands of clones, around 96% seen once. Sequenced: naive CD8+ T cells sorted from blood. The TCR comes from a woman aged 25 to 45 in good health. The chain carries TRBV27 and TRBJ2-1; 10 bases map to TRBD2. CDR3 sequence: CASSRTSGSYNEQFF. The CDR3 DNA reads as TGTGCCAGCAGTCGGACTAGCGGATCCTACAATGAGCAGTTCTTC.